The T cell receptor beta chain under discussion was sequenced for a study of cytotoxic CD8 clonotypes in ibrutinib-treated CLL. Study-level background: The group held about 11 relapsed/refractory and around 14 treatment-naive patients, with 17 to 18 IGHV unmutated. Whole-study results and caveats: Progressing and sustained-remission patients had different sampling times.

This CDR3 has 13 amino acids. V was clipped by 5 bases and J by 7 bases; unmatched bases: 6. Germline V lookup: CDR1 MNHEY, CDR2 SVGAGI. The method was immunoSEQ multiplex PCR; TCRdb's version includes in-frame clones alone and lacks a portion of them. This sample has roughly 100,000 clones; around 73% occur once, and the top ten carry around 32%. This clone was observed a few times. The antigen remains unidentified. The sequences come from PBMCs, collected after 12 months of ibrutinib treatment. The chain recombines TRBV6-5 with TRBJ1-2, with TRBD1 matching over 8 bases. The receptor comes from a human donor with chronic lymphocytic leukemia. CDR3 bases: TGTGCCAGCAGTCCCCTGGGACAGGCTGGCTACACCTTC. Translated, it gives CASSPLGQAGYTF.